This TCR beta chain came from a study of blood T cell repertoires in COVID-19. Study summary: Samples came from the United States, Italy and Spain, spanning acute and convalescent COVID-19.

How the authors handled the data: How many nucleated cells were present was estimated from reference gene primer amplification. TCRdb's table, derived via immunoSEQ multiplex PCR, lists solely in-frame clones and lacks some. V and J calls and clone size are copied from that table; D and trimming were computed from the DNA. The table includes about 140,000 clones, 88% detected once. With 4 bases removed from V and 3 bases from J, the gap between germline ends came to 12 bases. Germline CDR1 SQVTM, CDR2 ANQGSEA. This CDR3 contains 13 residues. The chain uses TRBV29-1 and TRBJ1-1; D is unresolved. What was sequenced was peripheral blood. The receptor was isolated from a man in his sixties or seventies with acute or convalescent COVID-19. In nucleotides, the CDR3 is TGCAGCGTTGGGGTAGGAGGGTACACTGAAGCTTTCTTT. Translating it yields CSVGVGGYTEAFF.